This TCR beta chain was sequenced during a study of T cells in Graves' hyperthyroidism and ophthalmopathy. RNA transcripts were the template for amplifying TCR beta CDR3 regions. Initially, a first-round RT-PCR of the TCR CDR3 employed the HTBI primer set. TCRdb recomputed calls from the multiplex PCR reads with MiXCR, one row per CDR3 protein. The sample records about 640,000 distinct CDR3 sequences, roughly 20% being singletons. This clonotype turned up a few times. Its antigen is not known. Study-wide findings and caveats: Most clonotypes expanded in the thyroid (above 0.001) were also present in blood. The model forecast ophthalmopathy, anticipating it by a median about six months before onset.

Germline V gene sequence: CDR1 MDHEN, CDR2 SYDVKM. Trimming left V 5 bases short and J 7 bases short, with 15 bases between. CDR3 size: 13 residues. Sample: blood. The sequence came from a man between 25 and 39 years old with Graves' ophthalmopathy. The J gene is TRBJ2-7, the V gene TRBV28, with D maybe TRBD2 (6 bases). CDR3 coding DNA: TGTGCCAGCAGTCCCCACGCGGCGGGGGAGCAGTACTTC. Translating gives CASSPHAAGEQYF.